The next 9 T cell receptor beta chains were all read from a single sample in a study of blood T cells in healthy people across ages. For the second PCR, which ran for about 6 to 12 cycles, a sample-barcoded 5' primer and a J-beta primer mix were used. One entry per CDR3 protein results from TCRdb running MiXCR on the 5' RACE reads. Of about 640,000 distinct CDR3 sequences listed, roughly 53% were seen once; the top ten hold over 30%. Sequenced input: blood. Source of these receptors: a man aged 55 to 69 in good health.

The chain carries TRBV5-1 and TRBJ1-6; possibly TRBD1 for D (5 bases). Trimming removed 1 base at V and 7 bases at J, with 12 bases between. The CDR3 loop spans 15 amino acids. Germline V CDR1 and CDR2: SGHRS, YFSETQ. The chain's CDR3 is CASSLLHQGNSPLHF. The CDR3, as DNA: TGCGCCAGCAGCTTGCTCCATCAGGGAAATTCACCCCTCCACTTT. Combining the CDR3 with reference TRBV5-1 and TRBJ1-6 gives the whole variable domain KAGVTQTPRYLIKTRGQQVTLSCSPISGHRSVSWYQQTPGQGLQFLFEYFSETQRNKGNFPGRFSGRQFSNSRSEMNVSTLELGDSALYLCASSLLHQGNSPLHFGNGTRLTVT.

There are a few counts of this clonotype. The chain uses TRBV7-2 and TRBJ2-7, with a possible D match to TRBD1 (6 bases). CDR1 SGHTA and CDR2 FQGNSA come from the germline V gene. Trimming removed 1 base at V and 3 bases at J, with 13 bases between. CDR3 length: 15 residues. The CDR3 bases are TGTGCCAGCAGCTTAGAGCCGGGACAAGTCTACGAGCAGTACTTC. The encoded protein is CASSLEPGQVYEQYF.

This chain joins TRBV11-2 and TRBJ2-5; the match to TRBD1 covers 7 bases. The CDR3 is 15 amino acids. Germline lookup yields CDR1 SGHAT and CDR2 FQNNGV. V was pared by 5 bases and J by 5 bases, with 11 bases of the junction left unmatched. CDR3 nucleotide sequence: TGTGCCAGCAGCCAAGATAGAGGGGGCGCGGAGACCCAGTACTTC. Protein: CASSQDRGGAETQYF.

The J gene is TRBJ1-5, the V gene TRBV3-1, with unresolved D. This CDR3 is built from 13 residues. V dropped 1 base and J dropped 5 bases, with 6 bases sitting between them. Germline CDR1 and CDR2: LGHDT and YNNKEL (reference sequence). The CDR3 DNA is TGTGCCAGCAGCCAAGGTTTGCATCAGCCCCAGCATTTT. As protein: CASSQGLHQPQHF.

The rearrangement uses TRBV3-1 and TRBJ2-3; 9 positions agree with TRBD2. The trim removed 0 bases at V and 6 bases at J, leaving 10 bases unmatched. Germline CDR1 reads LGHDT; CDR2 reads YNNKEL (reference sequence). This CDR3 spans 17 amino acids. CDR3 sequence (DNA): TGTGCCAGCAGCCAAGAAACTAGCGGGTCCCGAGGGGATACGCAGTATTTT. It is translated as CASSQETSGSRGDTQYF.

The chain combines TRBV20-1 with TRBJ1-4; 7 bases match TRBD1. The V and J ends lost 0 bases and 3 bases, in that order; junction bases with no gene match: 10. There are 17 residues in the CDR3. Germline V gene data show CDR1 as DFQATT and CDR2 as SNEGSKA (reference sequence). The CDR3 coding sequence is TGCAGTGCTAGAGATACGGGGGCAGGGGGAGCTAATGAAAAACTGTTTTTT. Protein: CSARDTGAGGANEKLFF.

The chain links TRBV7-2 to TRBJ2-5; TRBD1 agrees at 7 bases. TRBJ2-7 explains the end of the DNA better; the J call may be wrong. CDR3 size: 15 residues. From germline, CDR1 is SGHTA and CDR2 FQGNSA. CDR3 protein: CASSLTSQGVYEQYF. Written as DNA, the CDR3 is TGTGCCAGCAGCTTAACTTCGCAGGGGGTCTACGAGCAGTACTTC.

V gene TRBV28 combines with J gene TRBJ2-2; 7 bases align to TRBD2. The germline V gene encodes CDR1 MDHEN and CDR2 SYDVKM. V lost 3 bases and J lost 3; bases outside the gene matches: 10. The CDR3 covers 17 residues. The CDR3 bases are TGTGCCAGCAGTTTCTCCGGACTAGGAGGGGACACCGGGGAGCTGTTTTTT. Translated, it gives CASSFSGLGGDTGELFF.

The chain employs TRBV29-1 and TRBJ2-7, with 9 bases identical to TRBD2. Unmatched junction bases numbered 13, after V lost 2 bases and J lost 5 bases. Per germline, CDR1 SQVTM and CDR2 ANQGSEA. The CDR3 covers 16 residues. The CDR3 loop reads CSVEQGLAHIFDEQYF. The CDR3 nucleotides read TGCAGCGTTGAACAGGGACTAGCTCATATTTTCGACGAGCAGTACTTC.